The 23 T cell receptor beta chains given below trace back to one sample, sequenced in a study of regulatory T cells in long-lasting Graves disease. Specified time point: newly diagnosed GD, antithyroid drugs for less than 3 months. The TCR library was made from RNA extracted from PBMCs. Arm-PCR of CDR3 regions and iRepertoire HTBI primers were used to build TCR beta libraries. TCRdb reprocessed the multiplex PCR reads with MiXCR, giving one entry per CDR3 protein. The sample includes about 220,000 distinct CDR3 sequences, less than 20% of them seen just once. These data also featured in a second study, about T cells in Graves' hyperthyroidism and ophthalmopathy.

The sequences come from peripheral blood mononuclear cells (PBMCs), collected at new diagnosis, from a patient treated with antithyroid drugs. The receptors here all came from a woman under 40 with Graves disease.

This clonotype was counted ten times or more. The J gene is TRBJ2-7, the V gene TRBV5-1; D may be TRBD2 (5 bases). The CDR3 sequence is 15 residues long. The germline gives CDR1 SGHRS, CDR2 YFSETQ. Trimming stripped 7 bases from V and 3 bases from J, with 20 bases between. In nucleotides, the CDR3 is TGCGCCAGCGGGAAGGTAGCTGGAGGAAACTACGAGCAGTACTTC. Protein: CASGKVAGGNYEQYF.

This clonotype appeared many times. CDR3 loop: CASSVQVRTEAFF. CDR3 nucleotide sequence: TGTGCCAGCAGTGTCCAAGTAAGAACTGAAGCTTTCTTT. The chain employs TRBV2 and TRBJ1-1, with D unclear. Trimming removed 4 bases at V and 5 bases at J, with 11 bases between. Germline lookup yields CDR1 SNHLY and CDR2 FYNNEI. The CDR3 extends over 13 amino acids.

This clonotype was detected many times. The chain links TRBV6-2 or TRBV6-3 to TRBJ1-1; 12 bases match TRBD1. The CDR3 is 15 residues long. Germline V gives CDR1 MNHEY, CDR2 SVGEGT. J was trimmed by 6 bases and V by 5 bases; bases with no gene match: 7. The CDR3 sequence is CASSTQGQGAAEAFF. CDR3 coding DNA: TGTGCCAGCAGTACCCAGGGACAGGGGGCGGCTGAAGCTTTCTTT.

This clonotype was observed at least ten times. V gene TRBV20-1 combines with J gene TRBJ2-2; 7 nucleotides agree with TRBD1. There are 14 residues in the CDR3. V lost 5 bases and J lost 1; bases outside the gene matches: 4. The germline V gene encodes CDR1 DFQATT and CDR2 SNEGSKA (reference sequence). CDR3 in amino acids: CSAQGQLNTGELFF. CDR3 nucleotide sequence: TGCAGTGCTCAGGGACAGCTGAACACCGGGGAGCTGTTTTTT.

Many counts were recorded for this clonotype. This sequence joins TRBV6-7 and TRBJ2-5; D ambiguous. TRBV6-7 is labeled an ORF, and its function is uncertain. The CDR3 has 12 residues. V lost 6 bases and J 5 bases, leaving 10 bases between the germline ends. The CDR3 nucleotides read TGTGCCAGCAGCGGTGTATACGAGACCCAGTACTTC. It codes for CASSGVYETQYF.

This clonotype was counted at least ten times. The V gene is TRBV10-3, the J gene TRBJ2-7; 8 nucleotides line up with TRBD1. With V trimmed by 2 bases and J by 2 bases, 2 bases remained unmatched. Germline V gene lookup returns CDR1 ENHRY and CDR2 SYGVKD. The CDR3 spans 14 residues. CDR3 residues: CAISETGGPYEQYF. In nucleotides, the CDR3 is TGTGCCATCAGTGAGACAGGGGGACCCTACGAGCAGTACTTC.

This clonotype appeared many times. V and J are TRBV28 and TRBJ2-5; D may match TRBD1 or TRBD2 (6 bases each). Trimming stripped 8 bases from V and 1 base from J, with 17 bases between. Per the germline V gene, CDR1 is MDHEN and CDR2 is SYDVKM. This CDR3 has 15 residues. This CDR3 reads CASRAGQSLQETQYF. CDR3 DNA sequence: TGTGCCAGCCGGGCGGGACAAAGCCTCCAAGAGACCCAGTACTTC.

Many counts were recorded for this clonotype. The chain links TRBV16 to TRBJ1-1; 12 nucleotides line up with TRBD1. The junction had 19 bases not matched to a gene; V was cut back by 2 bases and J by 0 bases. Germline CDR1 and CDR2: KGHSY and FQNENV. The CDR3 has 22 amino acids. The CDR3 here is CASSQIWRGQGASGLLNTEAFF. CDR3 nucleotide sequence: TGTGCCAGCAGCCAAATCTGGAGGGGACAGGGGGCGTCGGGCCTCCTGAACACTGAAGCTTTCTTT.

In this sample, this clonotype turned up many times. V usage is TRBV10-1 and J usage is TRBJ1-4; D not resolved. Trimming took off 5 bases at V and 7 bases at J, with 8 bases between the two ends. This CDR3 contains 12 residues. The germline CDR1 and CDR2 sequences are WNHNN and SYGVQD (reference sequence). The CDR3 reads CASSRDLEKLFF. The DNA of the CDR3 is TGCGCCAGCAGTCGTGATCTTGAAAAACTGTTTTTT.

This clonotype was observed many times. The chain combines TRBV27 with TRBJ1-2, with 7 bases lining up with TRBD1. The germline V gene has CDR1 MNHEY and CDR2 SMNVEV (reference sequence). V shed 3 bases, J shed 4 bases, and the junction held 17 bases outside the gene matches. This CDR3 has 18 residues. CDR3 sequence reads: CASSFQGSGRGGIYGYTF. The CDR3 region has the DNA TGTGCCAGCAGTTTCCAGGGTTCGGGCAGGGGGGGGATCTATGGCTACACCTTC.

This clonotype was observed a handful of times. The chain recombines TRBV30 with TRBJ2-7, with D possibly matching TRBD2 (5 bases). The germline CDR1 and CDR2 sequences are GTSNPN and SVGIG (reference sequence). The ends were cut back, 2 bases at V and 2 bases at J, with 7 bases in the middle. CDR3 length: 12 residues. Here the CDR3 reads CAWSSGTYEQYF. Here the CDR3 DNA reads TGTGCCTGGAGTTCGGGAACCTACGAGCAGTACTTC.

As for this clonotype: This clone may be a read error of a much larger clone one base away. V and J are TRBV20-1 and TRBJ2-5; D may be TRBD2 (5 bases). The CDR3 totals 13 residues. From germline, CDR1 is DFQATT and CDR2 SNEGSKA (reference sequence). The chain's CDR3 is CSTRRPELETQYF. In nucleotides, the CDR3 is TGCAGTACTAGACGGCCAGAGTTGGAGACCCAGTACTTC.

Ten or more counts support this clonotype. The chain has TRBV6-2 or TRBV6-3 and TRBJ1-1, with 12 positions matching TRBD1. The V and J ends lost 2 bases and 0 bases, in that order; junction bases with no gene match: 10. Germline V gene data show CDR1 as MNHEY and CDR2 as SVGEGT. The CDR3 sequence is 19 residues long. The CDR3 loop is CASSYPRDRGRLVNTEAFF. DNA for the CDR3: TGTGCCAGCAGTTACCCGAGGGACAGGGGGCGACTAGTGAACACTGAAGCTTTCTTT.

In this sample, this clonotype turned up many times. The chain recombines TRBV28 with TRBJ1-2; TRBD1 matches 7 bases. Germline trimming cut 7 bases from V and 4 bases from J; bases unmatched to any gene: 9. Per germline, CDR1 MDHEN and CDR2 SYDVKM. The CDR3 spans 14 residues. The DNA of the CDR3 is TGTGCCAGCATAACCCGGGACAGAAGCTATGGCTACACCTTC. The encoded protein is CASITRDRSYGYTF.

About this clonotype: A much larger clone is a single base away; this may be a read error. This chain's CDR3 is CASSPRLRGVKDGYTF. CDR3 in DNA: TGTGCCAGCAGCCCTCGTTTACGGGGAGTCAAAGATGGCTACACCTTC. This chain links TRBV13 with TRBJ1-2; D is ambiguous. The length of the CDR3 is 16 residues. From germline, CDR1 is PRHDT and CDR2 FYEKMQ (reference sequence). The V gene lost 5 bases and the J gene lost 6 bases, with 22 bases spanning the gap.

V and J are TRBV12-3 or TRBV12-4 and TRBJ2-7; TRBD2 might be the D (5 bases). This CDR3 is built from 14 residues. CDR3 in amino acids: CASTFTGIGNERYV. The CDR3 nucleotides are TGTGCCAGCACCTTTACGGGGATTGGAAACGAGCGGTACGTC.

This clonotype was counted at least ten times. The chain recombines TRBV10-1 with TRBJ2-2; D may match TRBD1 or TRBD2 (6 bases each). V lost 5 bases to trimming and J lost 4 bases, with 11 bases between them. CDR1 WNHNN and CDR2 SYGVQD come from the germline V gene (reference sequence). There are 14 residues in the CDR3. The DNA for the CDR3 is TGCGCCAGCAGTAGGGGGGCTGGCACCGGGGAGCTGTTTTTT. Protein product: CASSRGAGTGELFF.

In this sample, this clonotype turned up many times. The V gene is TRBV6-1, the J gene TRBJ1-1, with D tentatively TRBD1 (6 bases). Germline values: CDR1 MNHNS, CDR2 SASEGT. Trimming pared 7 bases from V and 0 bases from J, leaving 9 bases between. The CDR3 has 13 residues. The CDR3 region is CASIQGMNTEAFF. As DNA, the CDR3 is TGTGCCAGCATCCAGGGGATGAACACTGAAGCTTTCTTT.

Many counts were recorded for this clonotype. J is TRBJ1-6 and V is TRBV4-2; D not resolved. V was shortened by 1 base and J by 10 bases, with 5 bases between the two germline ends. CDR1 LGHNA and CDR2 YNFKEQ come from the germline V gene. This CDR3 spans 12 amino acids. The CDR3 sequence: CASSQGGSPLHF. In nucleotides, the CDR3 is TGTGCCAGCAGCCAAGGGGGATCACCCCTCCACTTT.

This clonotype was detected ten times or more. The V and J genes are TRBV10-2 and TRBJ2-7; tentatively, D is TRBD2 (6 bases). Germline CDR1 and CDR2: WSHSY and SAAADI. The CDR3 extends over 13 amino acids. V was clipped by 0 bases and J by 6 bases, with 9 bases between them. The CDR3 protein is CASSESGGSEQYF. The CDR3 DNA reads TGCGCCAGCAGTGAGTCGGGGGGATCCGAGCAGTACTTC.

This clonotype has ten or more counts. This chain connects TRBV6-2 or TRBV6-3 to TRBJ1-2; 7 bases line up with TRBD1. This CDR3 is built from 14 residues. The J segment lost 4 bases and the V segment lost 6 bases, leaving 8 bases of the junction unmatched. CDR1 and CDR2 (germline): MNHEY, SVGEGT. The CDR3 here is CASRLGQNSYGYTF. CDR3 DNA sequence: TGTGCCAGCAGGCTGGGACAGAATAGCTATGGCTACACCTTC.

The chain carries TRBV20-1 and TRBJ1-6; D is possibly TRBD1 (6 bases). V lost 4 bases to trimming and J lost 8 bases, with 12 bases between them. This CDR3 contains 13 residues. CDR1 DFQATT and CDR2 SNEGSKA come from the germline V gene (reference sequence). CDR3 in amino acids: CSAKANRDSPLHF. The CDR3 DNA reads as TGCAGTGCTAAGGCTAACAGGGATTCACCCCTCCACTTT.

This clonotype was seen many times. The genes are TRBV18 and TRBJ1-1; D is perhaps TRBD1 (5 bases). Trimming shortened V by 3 bases and J by 3 bases, and 14 bases separated the two germline ends. The length of the CDR3 is 15 residues. Germline assignment: CDR1 KGHSH and CDR2 LQKENI. CDR3 DNA sequence: TGTGCCAGCTCACCTCTACAGATGGGGGACACTGAAGCTTTCTTT. Encoded protein: CASSPLQMGDTEAFF.